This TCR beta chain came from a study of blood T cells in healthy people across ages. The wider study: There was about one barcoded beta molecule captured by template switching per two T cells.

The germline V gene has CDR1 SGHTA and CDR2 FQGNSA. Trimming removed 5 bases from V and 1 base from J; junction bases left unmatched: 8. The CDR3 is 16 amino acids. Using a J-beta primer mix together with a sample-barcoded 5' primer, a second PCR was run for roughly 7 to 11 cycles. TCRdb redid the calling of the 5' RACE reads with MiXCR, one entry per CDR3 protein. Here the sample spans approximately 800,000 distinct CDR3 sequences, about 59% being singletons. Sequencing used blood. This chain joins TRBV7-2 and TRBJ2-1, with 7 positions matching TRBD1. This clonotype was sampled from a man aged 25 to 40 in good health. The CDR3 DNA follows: TGTGCCAGCAGCCCCGACAGGGTACTGTCCTACAATGAGCAGTTCTTC. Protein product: CASSPDRVLSYNEQFF.